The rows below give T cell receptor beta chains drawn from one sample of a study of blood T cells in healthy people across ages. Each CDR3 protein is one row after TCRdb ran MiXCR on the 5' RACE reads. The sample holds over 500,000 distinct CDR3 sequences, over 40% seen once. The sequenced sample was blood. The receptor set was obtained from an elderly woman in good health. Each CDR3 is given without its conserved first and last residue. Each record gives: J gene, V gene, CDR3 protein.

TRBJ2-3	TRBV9	ASSSDSVRGDTQY
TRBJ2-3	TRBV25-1	ASSRGATSGSTDTQY
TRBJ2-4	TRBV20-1	SAGQGRNIQY
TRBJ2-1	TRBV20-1	SARGTSSINEQF
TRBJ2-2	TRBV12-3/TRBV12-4	ASRRESGAPTGELF
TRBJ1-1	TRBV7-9	ASPPQGAGAEAF
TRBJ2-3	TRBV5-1	ASSLEGAGGDTQY
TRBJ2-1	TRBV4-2	ASSQEGSSYNEQF
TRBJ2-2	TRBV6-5	ASSQTGINTGELF
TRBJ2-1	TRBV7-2	ASSTTEVAYNEQF
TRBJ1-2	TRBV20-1	SAPRDSPNYGYT
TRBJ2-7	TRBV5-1	ACSAGTGAYEQY